This T cell receptor (beta chain) was retrieved from a study of blood T cell repertoires in COVID-19. The overall study: PBMCs, B-cell-depleted T cells, or T cells provided the cDNA or gDNA that made up the material.

In the authors' methods: By means of reference gene primer amplification, nucleated cell counts were estimated. Profiled with immunoSEQ multiplex PCR; TCRdb holds only in-frame clones, not every one. From that table come the V and J calls and clone size; the DNA was used to work out D and trimming. The sample holds approximately 150,000 clones; around 82% are singletons and the top ten take roughly 19%. The CDR3 length is 14 residues. Germline CDR1 and CDR2: SNHLY and FYNNEI. V dropped 5 bases and J dropped 2 bases, with 12 bases sitting between them. Sequencing was done on a sample of peripheral blood. The TCR sequence derives from a woman aged 70 to 79 who had recovered from COVID-19. V and J are TRBV2 and TRBJ2-5, with a weak D call TRBD1 (6 bases). The CDR3 DNA sequence: TGTGCCAGCAGTCCACAGGGAGTACAAGAGACCCAGTACTTC. Protein product: CASSPQGVQETQYF.